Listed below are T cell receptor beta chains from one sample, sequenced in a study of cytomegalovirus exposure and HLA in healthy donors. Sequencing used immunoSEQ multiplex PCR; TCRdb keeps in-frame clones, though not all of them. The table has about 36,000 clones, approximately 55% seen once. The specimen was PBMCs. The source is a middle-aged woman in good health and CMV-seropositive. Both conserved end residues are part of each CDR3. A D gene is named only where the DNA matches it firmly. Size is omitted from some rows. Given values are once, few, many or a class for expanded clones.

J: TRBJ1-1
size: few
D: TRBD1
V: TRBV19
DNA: TGTGCCAGTATTCATCAGGGGGCTGGGGCTTTCTTT
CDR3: CASIHQGAGAFF

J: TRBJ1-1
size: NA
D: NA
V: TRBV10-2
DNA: TGCGCCAGCAGTGCAATCGGCACTGAAGCTTTCTTT
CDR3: CASSAIGTEAFF

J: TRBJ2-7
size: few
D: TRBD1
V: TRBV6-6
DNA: TGTGCCAGCAAACCACTCCGGGACAGGGGTCTCTACGAGCAGTACTTC
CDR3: CASKPLRDRGLYEQYF

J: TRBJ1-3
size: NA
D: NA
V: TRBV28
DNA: TGTGCCAGCAGTTTAGGCACCTCTGGAAACACCATATATTTT
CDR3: CASSLGTSGNTIYF

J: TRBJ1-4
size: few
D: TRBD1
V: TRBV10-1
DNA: TGCGCCATTGAGGACAGGGAGGATGAAAAACTGTTTTTT
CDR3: CAIEDREDEKLFF

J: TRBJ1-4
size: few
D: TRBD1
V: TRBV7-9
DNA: TGTGCCAGCAGCTTGGGACAGTTTTCTAATGAAAAACTGTTTTTT
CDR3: CASSLGQFSNEKLFF

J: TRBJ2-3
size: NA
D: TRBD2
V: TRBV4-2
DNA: TGTGCCAGCAGCTCCCGACTAGCGGGGGGGGTAAACACAGATACGCAGTATTTT
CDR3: CASSSRLAGGVNTDTQYF

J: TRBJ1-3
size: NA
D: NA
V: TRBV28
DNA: TGTGCCAGCACCTTCGGAGCGGGGGTCGGTAACACCATATATTTT
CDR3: CASTFGAGVGNTIYF

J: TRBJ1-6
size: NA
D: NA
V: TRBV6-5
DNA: TGTGCCACCACGAAGAATGGACAGATAGTTTCACCCCTCCACTTT
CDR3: CATTKNGQIVSPLHF

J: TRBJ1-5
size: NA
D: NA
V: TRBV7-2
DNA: TGTGCCAGCAGCTTAGTAGCCACAAGCAATCAGCCCCAGCATTTT
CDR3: CASSLVATSNQPQHF

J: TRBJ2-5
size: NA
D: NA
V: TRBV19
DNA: TGTGCCAGTAGGGATCTATTAGGGAGGGAGACCCAGTACTTC
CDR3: CASRDLLGRETQYF

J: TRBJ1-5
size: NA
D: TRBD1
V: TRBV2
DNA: TGTGCCAGCAGTGAGCAGGGGGGTATTAATCAGCCCCAGCATTTT
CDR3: CASSEQGGINQPQHF

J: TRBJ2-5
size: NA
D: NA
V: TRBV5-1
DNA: TGCGCCAGCAGCTTGGACAGGCAGCAAGAGACCCAGTACTTC
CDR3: CASSLDRQQETQYF

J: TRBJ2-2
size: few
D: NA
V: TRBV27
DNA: TGTGCCAGCAGTTACTCAAACGGGGGCGGGGAGCTGTTTTTT
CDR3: CASSYSNGGGELFF

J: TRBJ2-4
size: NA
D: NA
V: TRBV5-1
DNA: TGCGCCAGCAGCTTGGACTCGGGAAACATTCAGTACTTC
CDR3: CASSLDSGNIQYF

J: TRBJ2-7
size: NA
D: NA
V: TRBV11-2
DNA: TGTGCCAGCAGCTATTCGGTCGGAGCCACCTACGAGCAGTACTTC
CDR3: CASSYSVGATYEQYF

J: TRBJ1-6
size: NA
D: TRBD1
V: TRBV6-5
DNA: TGTGCCAGCAGTAGATCAGGGGGACATTCACCCCTCCACTTT
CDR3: CASSRSGGHSPLHF

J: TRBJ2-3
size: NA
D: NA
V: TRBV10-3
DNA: TGTGCCATCAGAAAATCCAGCGGGAGCACAGATACGCAGTATTTT
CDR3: CAIRKSSGSTDTQYF

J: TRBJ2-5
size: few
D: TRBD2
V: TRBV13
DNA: TGTGCCAGCAGCTTTCGGGGACTAGCGGGGGGGACTGAGACCCAGTACTTC
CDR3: CASSFRGLAGGTETQYF

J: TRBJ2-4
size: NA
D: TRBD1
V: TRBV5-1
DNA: TGCGCCAGCAGCCTGGGACAGGGGGGGGGCATTCAGTACTTC
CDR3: CASSLGQGGGIQYF

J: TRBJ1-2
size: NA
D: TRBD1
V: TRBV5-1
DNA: TGCGCCAGCAGCTTGGAGGAGGGGGCACAGTATGGCTACACCTTC
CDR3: CASSLEEGAQYGYTF

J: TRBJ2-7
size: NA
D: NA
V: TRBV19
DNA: TGTGCCAGTAGTATAGGCGGGGTTGCCTACGAGCAGTACTTC
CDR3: CASSIGGVAYEQYF

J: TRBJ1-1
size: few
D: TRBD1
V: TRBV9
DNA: TGTGCCAGCAGCAAGGGACAGGGACTTAACACTGAAGCTTTCTTT
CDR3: CASSKGQGLNTEAFF

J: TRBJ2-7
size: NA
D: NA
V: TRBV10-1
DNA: TGCGCCAGCAGCACGGGTCCAAGCTCCTACGAGCAGTACTTC
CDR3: CASSTGPSSYEQYF

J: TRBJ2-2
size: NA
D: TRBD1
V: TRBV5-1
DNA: TGCGCCAGCAGCCGGGACAGCTACAACACCGGGGAGCTGTTTTTT
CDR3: CASSRDSYNTGELFF